These 2 T cell receptor beta chains were sequenced from one sample in a study of CD4 T cells in relation to SARS-CoV-2 and coronaviruses. Assay: immunoSEQ multiplex PCR; the TCRdb copy retains only in-frame clones and omits some. Here the sample spans nearly 70,000 clones, 90% to 95% being singletons. CD4+ T cells from unexposed donors were obtained before the COVID-19 pandemic (2011-2018). Sequenced: naive CD4+ T cells from PBMCs. Subset described: naive CD4+ T cells isolated by negative enrichment. Every receptor here comes from a human donor in good health.

This clone was observed a single time. The chain is built from TRBV9 and TRBJ2-1; TRBD1 might be the D (6 bases). Trimming stripped 0 bases from V and 0 bases from J, with 16 bases between. The CDR3 length is 18 residues. Per germline, CDR1 SGDLS and CDR2 YYNGEE. The CDR3 here is CASSVGPGARSSYNEQFF. In DNA, the CDR3 is TGTGCCAGCAGCGTAGGGCCAGGGGCGCGTAGCTCCTACAATGAGCAGTTCTTC. The full variable domain, with the rest looked up from reference TRBV9 and TRBJ2-1, is DSGVTQTPKHLITATGQRVTLRCSPRSGDLSVYWYQQSLDQGLQFLIQYYNGEERAKGNILERFSAQQFPDLHSELNLSSLELGDSALYFCASSVGPGARSSYNEQFFGPGTRLTVL.

The CDR3, as DNA: TGTGCCAGCAGCCCAAACCGGGGGGCGACCGGGGAGCTGTTTTTT. Residues: CASSPNRGATGELFF. The chain is built from TRBV3-1 (or the pseudogene TRBV3-2) and TRBJ2-2, with D possibly being TRBD2 (7 bases). This CDR3 comprises 15 residues. Trimming stripped 4 bases from V and 5 bases from J, with 14 bases between. Germline V gene sequence: CDR1 LGHDT, CDR2 YNNKEL (reference sequence).